The 9 T cell receptor beta chains reported below all come from one sample, sequenced in a study of OX40 agonist ivuxolimab in advanced cancers. Assay: immunoSEQ multiplex PCR; the TCRdb copy retains only in-frame clones and omits some. The profile covers roughly 70,000 clones, with about 90% appearing a single time and 2% taken by the ten largest. Sequencing was performed on CD4+ or CD8+ T cells sorted from blood, taken in a trial of the OX40 agonist ivuxolimab. The receptors shown here come from an adult with an advanced solid tumor such as melanoma, head and neck, liver or kidney cancer.

The chain employs TRBV25-1 and TRBJ1-1; tentatively, D is TRBD1 (6 bases). Germline-derived CDR1 and CDR2 are MGHDK and SYGVNS. The CDR3 runs to 14 residues. The germline V and J ends were trimmed by 1 base and 1 base, with 7 bases remaining between them. The CDR3 coding sequence is TGTGCCAGCAGTGAATGGGGGGCGAACACTGAAGCTTTCTTT. Its translation: CASSEWGANTEAFF.

V is TRBV11-2 and J is TRBJ1-1; D is possibly TRBD1 (6 bases). The CDR3 sequence is 15 residues long. In germline, CDR1 is SGHAT, CDR2 FQNNGV. The V and J ends lost 5 bases and 6 bases respectively, with 19 bases between them. This CDR3 reads CASSQTTGPWPEAFF. Here the CDR3 DNA reads TGTGCCAGCAGCCAAACTACAGGGCCTTGGCCTGAAGCTTTCTTT.

The V and J genes are TRBV6-6 and TRBJ1-2; D remains ambiguous. Germline lookup yields CDR1 MNHNY and CDR2 SVGAGI (reference sequence). V dropped 6 bases and J dropped 6 bases, with 17 bases sitting between them. CDR3 length equals 14 residues. The CDR3 region is CASRDTLERDGYTF. CDR3 DNA sequence: TGTGCCAGCAGAGACACTCTAGAAAGGGATGGCTACACCTTC.

In nucleotides, the CDR3 is TGTGCCAGCAGCTCGGAAAAACTTTACAGGGCGCCCACTGAAGCTTTCTTT. This sequence encodes CASSSEKLYRAPTEAFF. This chain connects TRBV11-2 to TRBJ1-1, with D tentatively TRBD1 (6 bases). Germline loops: CDR1 SGHAT, CDR2 FQNNGV. V gave up 4 bases and J gave up 4 bases, with 22 bases separating them. The CDR3 contains 17 residues. Looking up the rest from reference TRBV11-2 and TRBJ1-1 gives the full variable domain: EAGVAQSPRYKIIEKRQSVAFWCNPISGHATLYWYQQILGQGPKLLIQFQNNGVVDDSQLPKDRFSAERLKGVDSTLKIQPAKLEDSAVYLCASSSEKLYRAPTEAFFGQGTRLTVV.

The chain carries TRBV10-1 and TRBJ2-2; D possibly uses TRBD1 or TRBD2 (5 bases each). Trimming shortened V by 5 bases and J by 0 bases, and 10 bases separated the two germline ends. CDR1 is WNHNN and CDR2 is SYGVQD in the germline V gene (reference sequence). The CDR3 has 15 residues. CDR3 DNA: TGCGCCAGCAGTCCCGGGACGGCGAACACCGGGGAGCTGTTTTTT. As protein: CASSPGTANTGELFF.

The chain joins TRBV7-2 to TRBJ2-3; D gene uncertain. V shed 0 bases and J shed 1 base, with 8 bases lying between them. There are 15 residues in the CDR3. Germline V gene lookup returns CDR1 SGHTA and CDR2 FQGNSA. The CDR3 loop is CASSLAWLGTDTQYF. CDR3 nucleotide sequence: TGTGCCAGCAGCTTAGCGTGGTTGGGCACAGATACGCAGTATTTT. Full variable domain (outside the CDR3, taken from reference TRBV7-2 and TRBJ2-3): GAGVSQSPSNKVTEKGKDVELRCDPISGHTALYWYRQSLGQGLEFLIYFQGNSAPDKSGLPSDRFSAERTGGSVSTLTIQRTQQEDSAVYLCASSLAWLGTDTQYFGPGTRLTVL.

This chain joins TRBV19 and TRBJ2-1; 11 bases are shared with TRBD2. The germline V gene has CDR1 LNHDA and CDR2 SQIVND (reference sequence). CDR3 length: 15 amino acids. With V trimmed by 5 bases and J by 9 bases, 9 bases remained unmatched. CDR3 region: CASSQTSGSLGEQFF. DNA for the CDR3: TGTGCCAGTAGTCAAACTAGCGGGAGTCTCGGTGAGCAGTTCTTC.

The rearrangement uses TRBV7-3 and TRBJ1-6; D is unclear. Germline V gene sequence: CDR1 SGHTA, CDR2 FQGTGA. This CDR3 spans 16 amino acids. Trimming pared 2 bases from V and 0 bases from J, leaving 8 bases between. The CDR3 DNA sequence: TGTGCCAGCAGCTTAGCGATAACCTCCTATAATTCACCCCTCCACTTT. It specifies CASSLAITSYNSPLHF.

The chain uses TRBV16 and TRBJ1-3, with 7 bases fitting TRBD1. The CDR3 loop spans 15 amino acids. Germline V CDR1 and CDR2: KGHSY, FQNENV. Trimming removed 7 bases from V and 2 bases from J; junction bases left unmatched: 8. The CDR3 DNA sequence: TGTGCCAGCACAAGTACAGGGGCGACTGGAAACACCATATATTTT. It translates to CASTSTGATGNTIYF.